The rows below give T cell receptor beta chains drawn from one sample of a study of cytomegalovirus exposure and HLA in healthy donors. Produced via immunoSEQ multiplex PCR; TCRdb's table is partial and in-frame only. This repertoire shows approximately 82,000 clones, roughly 79% found once; its top ten account for approximately 1.6%. The sequenced sample was PBMCs. These receptor sequences come from a middle-aged man in good health and CMV-seronegative. Each CDR3 is given with its conserved first and last residue. Fields, in order: D gene, clone size, J gene, V gene, CDR3 protein, CDR3 DNA. The D gene is left open where the match is weak. For some rows the clone size is stated as once, few or many, or as a class when expanded; others skip it.

D: NA; size: NA; J: TRBJ1-5; V: TRBV28; CDR3: CASSLSAGNQPQHF; DNA: TGTGCCAGCAGCTTATCCGCAGGAAATCAGCCCCAGCATTTT
D: TRBD2; size: NA; J: TRBJ2-1; V: TRBV5-1; CDR3: CASLGTSPGNEQFF; DNA: TGCGCCAGCCTGGGGACTAGTCCTGGCAATGAGCAGTTCTTC
D: TRBD1; size: NA; J: TRBJ2-7; V: TRBV11-2; CDR3: CASSPDRGTSEQYF; DNA: TGTGCCAGCAGCCCCGACAGGGGAACCTCCGAGCAGTACTTC
D: NA; size: once; J: TRBJ1-2; V: TRBV5-6; CDR3: CASSLTGGVGGYTF; DNA: TGTGCCAGCAGCTTGACAGGCGGAGTTGGTGGCTACACCTTC
D: NA; size: once; J: TRBJ1-2; V: TRBV19; CDR3: CASSIDSPPLGYTF; DNA: TGTGCCAGTAGCATCGACAGTCCCCCTCTGGGCTACACCTTC
D: NA; size: NA; J: TRBJ2-7; V: TRBV11-3; CDR3: CASSLGYRGGYEQYF; DNA: TGTGCCAGCAGCTTAGGCTACCGAGGAGGCTACGAGCAGTACTTC
D: NA; size: NA; J: TRBJ1-5; V: TRBV18; CDR3: CASSLREGPGASNQPQHF; DNA: TGTGCCAGCTCCCTCCGGGAGGGGCCAGGAGCGAGCAATCAGCCCCAGCATTTT
D: NA; size: NA; J: TRBJ1-1; V: TRBV28; CDR3: CASSLLQGLQAFF; DNA: TGTGCCAGCAGTTTATTGCAGGGTTTGCAAGCTTTCTTT
D: NA; size: NA; J: TRBJ1-2; V: TRBV28; CDR3: CASSRSQGNYGYTF; DNA: TGTGCCAGCAGTCGTAGTCAGGGGAACTATGGCTACACCTTC
D: TRBD2; size: NA; J: TRBJ2-2; V: TRBV5-1; CDR3: CASSLADPRDTGELFF; DNA: TGCGCCAGCAGCCTAGCGGACCCTCGAGACACCGGGGAGCTGTTTTTT
D: NA; size: NA; J: TRBJ1-4; V: TRBV5-1; CDR3: CASSRVEADEKLFF; DNA: TGCGCCAGCAGCCGCGTCGAGGCGGATGAAAAACTGTTTTTT
D: TRBD2; size: NA; J: TRBJ2-1; V: TRBV7-2; CDR3: CASRRTGGPSDEQFF; DNA: TGTGCCAGCAGACGCACGGGAGGGCCTAGCGATGAGCAGTTCTTC
D: NA; size: few; J: TRBJ2-1; V: TRBV7-8; CDR3: CASSRETGLLANEQFF; DNA: TGTGCCAGCAGCCGCGAAACGGGACTCCTCGCCAATGAGCAGTTCTTC
D: NA; size: NA; J: TRBJ2-2; V: TRBV4-1; CDR3: CASSFDRTTGELFF; DNA: TGCGCCAGCAGTTTCGACAGAACCACCGGGGAGCTGTTTTTT
D: TRBD1; size: NA; J: TRBJ2-3; V: TRBV19; CDR3: CASSIDLLGTGADTQYF; DNA: TGTGCCAGTAGTATAGATCTACTTGGGACAGGGGCAGATACGCAGTATTTT
D: TRBD2; size: NA; J: TRBJ2-1; V: TRBV4-1; CDR3: CASSQEGGVNSYNEQFF; DNA: TGCGCCAGCAGCCAAGAGGGAGGGGTTAATTCCTACAATGAGCAGTTCTTC
D: NA; size: NA; J: TRBJ1-5; V: TRBV28; CDR3: CASRPQGSNQPQHF; DNA: TGTGCCAGCAGACCTCAGGGATCCAATCAGCCCCAGCATTTT
D: NA; size: NA; J: TRBJ1-5; V: TRBV19; CDR3: CASKTSRMGAGQPQHF; DNA: TGTGCCAGTAAGACTTCCAGGATGGGGGCAGGACAGCCCCAGCATTTT
D: NA; size: NA; J: TRBJ1-5; V: TRBV28; CDR3: CASSFRGLNQPQHF; DNA: TGTGCCAGCAGTTTCCGGGGGTTGAATCAGCCCCAGCATTTT
D: NA; size: medium-sized; J: TRBJ1-4; V: TRBV6-1; CDR3: CASRTTGRDGKLFF; DNA: TGTGCCAGCAGAACCACAGGACGAGATGGAAAACTGTTTTTT
D: TRBD2; size: NA; J: TRBJ2-7; V: TRBV6-6; CDR3: CASSYPKREQQYF; DNA: TGTGCCAGCAGTTACCCCAAGCGGGAGCAGCAGTACTTC
D: NA; size: NA; J: TRBJ2-7; V: TRBV5-6; CDR3: CASSTGTTYEQYF; DNA: TGTGCCAGCAGCACTGGGACAACCTACGAGCAGTACTTC
D: NA; size: once; J: TRBJ2-6; V: TRBV28; CDR3: CASSLWDSLSGANVLTF; DNA: TGTGCCAGCAGTTTATGGGACAGCCTCTCTGGGGCCAACGTCCTGACTTTC
D: NA; size: once; J: TRBJ1-4; V: TRBV10-3; CDR3: CAIGDLNEKLFF; DNA: TGTGCCATAGGGGATCTTAATGAAAAACTGTTTTTT
D: NA; size: NA; J: TRBJ2-7; V: TRBV7-9; CDR3: CASSLHSEQYF; DNA: TGTGCCAGCAGCCTTCATAGCGAGCAGTACTTC
D: NA; size: NA; J: TRBJ2-7; V: TRBV11-2; CDR3: CASTLNRVSYEQYF; DNA: TGTGCCAGCACCCTAAACAGGGTCTCCTACGAGCAGTACTTC
D: TRBD1; size: once; J: TRBJ1-5; V: TRBV2; CDR3: CTSSAGQGNQPQHF; DNA: TGTACCAGCAGTGCGGGACAGGGGAATCAGCCCCAGCATTTT
D: NA; size: NA; J: TRBJ1-1; V: TRBV6-5; CDR3: CASSYLTEAFF; DNA: TGTGCCAGCAGTTACCTAACTGAAGCTTTCTTT
D: TRBD1; size: few; J: TRBJ2-5; V: TRBV7-2; CDR3: CASSLRQGEETQYF; DNA: TGTGCCAGCAGCTTAAGACAGGGGGAGGAGACCCAGTACTTC
D: NA; size: NA; J: TRBJ2-5; V: TRBV10-3; CDR3: CAISESEVETQYF; DNA: TGTGCCATCAGTGAGTCCGAGGTTGAGACCCAGTACTTC
D: NA; size: NA; J: TRBJ2-7; V: TRBV7-2; CDR3: CASSLVPQGQWEQYF; DNA: TGTGCCAGCAGCTTAGTTCCCCAGGGGCAGTGGGAGCAGTACTTC
D: TRBD1; size: NA; J: TRBJ1-1; V: TRBV7-3; CDR3: CASSLVTGDTEAFF; DNA: TGTGCCAGCAGCTTAGTTACAGGGGACACTGAAGCTTTCTTT
D: TRBD1; size: NA; J: TRBJ1-5; V: TRBV4-1; CDR3: CASSQHDRVGPQHF; DNA: TGCGCCAGCAGCCAACACGACAGGGTAGGGCCCCAGCATTTT
D: NA; size: NA; J: TRBJ2-7; V: TRBV7-7; CDR3: CASSPRGRPYEQYF; DNA: TGTGCTAGCAGCCCCCGGGGGAGGCCCTACGAGCAGTACTTC
D: TRBD2; size: NA; J: TRBJ2-1; V: TRBV5-1; CDR3: CASSLGLAGVGYNEQFF; DNA: TGCGCCAGCAGCTTGGGTCTAGCGGGAGTCGGCTACAATGAGCAGTTCTTC
D: TRBD1; size: NA; J: TRBJ1-2; V: TRBV6-5; CDR3: CASANRGGYGYTF; DNA: TGTGCCAGCGCTAACAGGGGGGGATATGGCTACACCTTC
D: TRBD1; size: NA; J: TRBJ1-2; V: TRBV2; CDR3: CASSEDRGAGGYTF; DNA: TGTGCCAGCAGTGAAGACAGGGGCGCGGGTGGCTACACCTTC
D: TRBD1; size: NA; J: TRBJ2-6; V: TRBV6-5; CDR3: CASSATGSGANVLTF; DNA: TGTGCCAGCAGTGCGACAGGGAGTGGGGCCAACGTCCTGACTTTC
D: TRBD2; size: NA; J: TRBJ2-1; V: TRBV10-1; CDR3: CASSAGTSGGEQFF; DNA: TGCGCCAGCAGTGCCGGGACTAGCGGGGGTGAGCAGTTCTTC
D: TRBD2; size: few; J: TRBJ2-5; V: TRBV19; CDR3: CASSIGTSGVVETQYF; DNA: TGTGCCAGTAGTATTGGGACTAGCGGGGTCGTGGAGACCCAGTACTTC
D: NA; size: few; J: TRBJ2-1; V: TRBV5-1; CDR3: CASSLTAANNEQFF; DNA: TGCGCCAGCAGCTTGACAGCGGCCAACAATGAGCAGTTCTTC
D: NA; size: NA; J: TRBJ2-1; V: TRBV7-7; CDR3: CASSLGAGEGGEQFF; DNA: TGTGCTAGCAGCTTAGGGGCGGGAGAAGGGGGTGAGCAGTTCTTC
D: NA; size: NA; J: TRBJ1-2; V: TRBV29-1; CDR3: CSAERQLNYGYTF; DNA: TGCAGCGCTGAAAGACAGCTTAACTATGGCTACACCTTC
D: NA; size: NA; J: TRBJ2-3; V: TRBV5-4; CDR3: CASSFGQGGGDTQYF; DNA: TGTGCCAGCAGCTTTGGGCAGGGTGGTGGGGATACGCAGTATTTT
D: NA; size: NA; J: TRBJ2-1; V: TRBV10-3; CDR3: CAISEQGSSYNEQFF; DNA: TGTGCCATCAGTGAACAGGGTTCCTCCTACAATGAGCAGTTCTTC
D: TRBD2; size: NA; J: TRBJ2-1; V: TRBV7-2; CDR3: CASSLETSGRSYNEQFF; DNA: TGTGCCAGCAGCTTAGAAACTAGCGGTCGCTCCTACAATGAGCAGTTCTTC
D: NA; size: NA; J: TRBJ2-1; V: TRBV28; CDR3: CASRQADSYNEQFF; DNA: TGTGCCAGCAGGCAAGCGGACTCCTACAATGAGCAGTTCTTC
D: NA; size: NA; J: TRBJ1-2; V: TRBV28; CDR3: CASSPSGRPGNYGYTF; DNA: TGTGCCAGCAGCCCGTCGGGTCGTCCGGGTAACTATGGCTACACCTTC
D: TRBD1; size: NA; J: TRBJ2-2; V: TRBV10-3; CDR3: CAIRDRGTGELFF; DNA: TGTGCCATCAGAGACAGGGGCACCGGGGAGCTGTTTTTT
D: TRBD1; size: NA; J: TRBJ2-5; V: TRBV11-1; CDR3: CASSRTGVPQETQYF; DNA: TGTGCCAGCAGCCGTACAGGGGTCCCTCAAGAGACCCAGTACTTC
D: NA; size: NA; J: TRBJ2-7; V: TRBV7-2; CDR3: CASSLARTESYEQYF; DNA: TGTGCCAGCAGCTTAGCGAGGACAGAGTCCTACGAGCAGTACTTC
D: NA; size: NA; J: TRBJ1-5; V: TRBV10-2; CDR3: CASSERDVGNDQPQHF; DNA: TGCGCCAGCAGTGAGCGAGACGTCGGGAACGATCAGCCCCAGCATTTT
D: NA; size: NA; J: TRBJ1-5; V: TRBV10-3; CDR3: CAISESGRGSNQPQHF; DNA: TGTGCCATCAGTGAGTCAGGCAGGGGTAGCAATCAGCCCCAGCATTTT